Given below is one TCR beta chain in context. The data were taken from a study of control samples from healthy donors and cancer patients. Clones were sequenced by immunoSEQ multiplex PCR, and TCRdb holds only the in-frame ones, with some missing. The sample holds over 70,000 clones, roughly 91% seen once. Germline V CDR1 and CDR2: LGHNA, YSLEER. V was pared by 4 bases and J by 3 bases, with 13 bases between. The CDR3 runs to 15 residues. The source is a woman in her forties or fifties with colorectal cancer. This chain joins TRBV4-3 and TRBJ1-3; possible D gene TRBD1, 5 bases. Sequencing was carried out using PBMCs. DNA of the CDR3: TGCGCCAGCAGCCGACTCGGGACTGGTGGAAACACCATATATTTT. It translates to CASSRLGTGGNTIYF.